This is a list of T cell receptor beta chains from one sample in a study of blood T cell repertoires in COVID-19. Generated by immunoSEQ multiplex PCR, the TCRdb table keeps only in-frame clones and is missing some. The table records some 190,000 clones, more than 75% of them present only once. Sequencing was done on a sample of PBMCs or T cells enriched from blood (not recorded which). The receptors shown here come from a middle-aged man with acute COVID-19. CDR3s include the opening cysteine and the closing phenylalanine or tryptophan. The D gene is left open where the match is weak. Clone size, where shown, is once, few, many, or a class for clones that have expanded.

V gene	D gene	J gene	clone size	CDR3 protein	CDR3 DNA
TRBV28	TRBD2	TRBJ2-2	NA	CASSLGSASGNTGELFF	TGTGCCAGCAGTTTAGGTTCGGCTAGCGGGAACACCGGGGAGCTGTTTTTT
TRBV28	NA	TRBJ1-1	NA	CASYQRINRDTEAFF	TGTGCCAGCTACCAGAGGATAAACAGGGATACTGAAGCTTTCTTT
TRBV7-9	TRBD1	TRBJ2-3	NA	CASSKRGLTDTQYF	TGTGCCAGCAGCAAAAGGGGGCTCACAGATACGCAGTATTTT
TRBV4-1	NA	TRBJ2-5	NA	CASSQDPPGQETQYF	TGCGCCAGCAGCCAAGATCCCCCGGGGCAAGAGACCCAGTACTTC
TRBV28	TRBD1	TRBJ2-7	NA	CASRPPGQGSYEQYF	TGTGCCAGCAGACCCCCGGGACAGGGATCCTACGAGCAGTACTTC
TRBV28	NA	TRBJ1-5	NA	CASSLFLRSQHF	TGTGCCAGCAGTTTATTTCTTCGGTCCCAGCATTTT
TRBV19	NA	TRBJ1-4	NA	CASSRSGSNFEKLFF	TGTGCCAGTAGTAGGTCGGGAAGTAATTTTGAAAAACTGTTTTTT
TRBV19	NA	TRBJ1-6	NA	CASNRSGGQSPLHF	TGTGCCAGCAACCGAAGCGGGGGGCAATCACCCCTCCACTTT
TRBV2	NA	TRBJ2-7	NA	CASLRDTYYEQYF	TGTGCCAGCCTCCGGGACACTTACTACGAGCAGTACTTC
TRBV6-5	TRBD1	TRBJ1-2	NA	CASRKTGINYGYTF	TGTGCCAGCAGAAAGACAGGGATTAACTATGGCTACACCTTC
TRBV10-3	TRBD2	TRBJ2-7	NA	CAIGGGRGSEQYF	TGTGCCATCGGCGGCGGGAGGGGATCCGAGCAGTACTTC
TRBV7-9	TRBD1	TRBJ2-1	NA	CASSSRTGPGFNEQFF	TGTGCCAGCAGCTCTAGGACAGGCCCGGGGTTCAATGAGCAGTTCTTC
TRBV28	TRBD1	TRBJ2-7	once	CASSPGTETYEQYF	TGTGCCAGCAGTCCCGGGACAGAGACCTACGAGCAGTACTTC
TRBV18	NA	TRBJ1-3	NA	CASSPLRDRNTIYF	TGTGCCAGCTCGCCGCTCCGGGACAGAAACACCATATATTTT
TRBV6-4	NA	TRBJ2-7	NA	CASSDSKGGGGSGPISYEQYF	TGTGCCAGCAGTGACTCGAAAGGCGGGGGCGGAAGCGGACCGATCTCCTACGAGCAGTACTTC
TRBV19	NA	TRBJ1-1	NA	CASATRQYTEAFF	TGTGCCAGTGCAACCCGACAGTACACTGAAGCTTTCTTT
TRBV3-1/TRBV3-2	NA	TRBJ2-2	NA	CASSPEGVLAGELFF	TGTGCCAGCAGCCCGGAAGGGGTTTTAGCCGGGGAGCTGTTTTTT
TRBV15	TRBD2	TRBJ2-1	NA	CATSRASGRGDEQFF	TGTGCCACCAGCAGAGCCAGCGGGAGAGGAGATGAGCAGTTCTTC
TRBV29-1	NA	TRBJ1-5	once	CSVNSGSNQPQHF	TGCAGCGTTAACTCAGGTAGCAATCAGCCCCAGCATTTT
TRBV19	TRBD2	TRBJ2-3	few	CASRERELGTDTQYF	TGTGCCAGTAGGGAGCGGGAGTTGGGCACAGATACGCAGTATTTT
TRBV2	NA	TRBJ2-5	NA	CASSEGPVGGTQYF	TGTGCCAGCAGTGAAGGCCCGGTTGGTGGGACCCAGTACTTC
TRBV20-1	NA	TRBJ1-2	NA	CSAEHYYGYTF	TGCAGTGCTGAGCATTACTATGGCTACACCTTC
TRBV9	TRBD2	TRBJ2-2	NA	CASSARGLAGEGATGELFF	TGTGCCAGCAGCGCGCGGGGACTAGCGGGAGAGGGGGCCACCGGGGAGCTGTTTTTT
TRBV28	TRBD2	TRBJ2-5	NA	CASSPTSGRGKETQYF	TGTGCCAGCAGTCCAACTAGCGGGAGGGGAAAAGAGACCCAGTACTTC
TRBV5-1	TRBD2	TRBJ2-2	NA	CASTGTTSTGELFF	TGCGCCAGCACCGGGACTACCAGCACCGGGGAGCTGTTTTTT
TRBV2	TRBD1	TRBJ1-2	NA	CASSVLSRSLRDSPHNYGYTF	TGTGCCAGCAGTGTACTTAGTCGGAGTCTTCGGGACAGCCCTCATAACTATGGCTACACCTTC
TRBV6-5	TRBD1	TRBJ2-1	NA	CASRTQGVWEQFF	TGTGCCAGCAGGACCCAGGGGGTGTGGGAGCAGTTCTTC
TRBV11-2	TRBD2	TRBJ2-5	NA	CASSLGTSPGRTQYF	TGTGCCAGCAGCCTCGGGACTAGCCCTGGTAGGACCCAGTACTTC
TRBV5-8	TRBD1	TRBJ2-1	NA	CASSRGQEKYNEQFF	TGTGCCAGCAGCAGAGGACAGGAGAAATACAATGAGCAGTTCTTC
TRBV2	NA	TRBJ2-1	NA	CASSERGGSNEQFF	TGTGCCAGCAGTGAAAGGGGCGGATCCAATGAGCAGTTCTTC
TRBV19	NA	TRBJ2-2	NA	CASSSLSAGELFF	TGTGCCAGTAGTAGTCTGTCGGCCGGGGAGCTGTTTTTT
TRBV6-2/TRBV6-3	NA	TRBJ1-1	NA	CASSLENTEAFF	TGTGCCAGCAGTTTAGAAAACACTGAAGCTTTCTTT
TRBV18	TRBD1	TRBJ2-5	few	CASSPRVETGETQYF	TGTGCCAGCTCACCGCGAGTGGAGACAGGGGAGACCCAGTACTTC
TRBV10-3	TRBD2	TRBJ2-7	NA	CAIRGGTSGSYEQYF	TGTGCCATCAGAGGTGGGACTAGCGGGTCCTACGAGCAGTACTTC
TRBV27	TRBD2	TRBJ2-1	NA	CASSPQRAGGYNEQFF	TGTGCCAGCAGTCCACAGAGAGCGGGAGGTTACAATGAGCAGTTCTTC
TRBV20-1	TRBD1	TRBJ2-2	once	CSASRQGTRTGELFF	TGCAGTGCTAGTAGACAGGGGACCCGCACCGGGGAGCTGTTTTTT
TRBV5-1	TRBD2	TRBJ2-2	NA	CASSDPGLAVDGELFF	TGCGCCAGCAGCGACCCGGGACTAGCGGTTGACGGGGAGCTGTTTTTT
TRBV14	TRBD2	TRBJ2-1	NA	CASSQISGFTNEQFF	TGTGCCAGCAGCCAAATTAGCGGGTTTACCAATGAGCAGTTCTTC
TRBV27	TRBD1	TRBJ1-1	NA	CASSLDRGRTEAFF	TGTGCCAGCAGTTTAGACAGGGGGCGGACTGAAGCTTTCTTT
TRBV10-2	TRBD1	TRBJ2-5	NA	CASVGQRKETQYF	TGCGCCAGCGTGGGACAGAGAAAAGAGACCCAGTACTTC
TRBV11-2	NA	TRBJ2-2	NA	CASSLVVDTGELFF	TGTGCCAGCAGCTTAGTTGTAGACACCGGGGAGCTGTTTTTT
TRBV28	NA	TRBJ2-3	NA	CASRGAGGTDTQYF	TGTGCCAGCAGGGGGGCAGGGGGCACAGATACGCAGTATTTT
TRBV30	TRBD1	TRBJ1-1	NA	CAWSVPDRGSSEAFF	TGTGCCTGGAGTGTCCCTGACAGGGGTTCCTCTGAAGCTTTCTTT
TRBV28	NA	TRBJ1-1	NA	CASDTGHNLNTEAFF	TGTGCCAGTGATACAGGTCACAACTTGAACACTGAAGCTTTCTTT
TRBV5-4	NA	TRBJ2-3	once	CASSLGGISTDTQYF	TGTGCCAGCAGCTTGGGCGGTATAAGCACAGATACGCAGTATTTT
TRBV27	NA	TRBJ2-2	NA	CASSVTLTGELFF	TGTGCCAGCAGTGTTACACTAACCGGGGAGCTGTTTTTT
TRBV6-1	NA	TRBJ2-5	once	CASSEGTRGETQYF	TGTGCCAGCAGTGAAGGGACACGGGGGGAGACCCAGTACTTC
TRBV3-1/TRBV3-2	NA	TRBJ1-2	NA	CASSQGISSSLGYTF	TGTGCCAGCAGCCAAGGTATTAGCTCTTCCCTTGGCTACACCTTC
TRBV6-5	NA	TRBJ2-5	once	CASSSQAQVQETQYF	TGTGCCAGCAGCTCTCAGGCGCAGGTCCAAGAGACCCAGTACTTC
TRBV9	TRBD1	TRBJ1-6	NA	CASSASGTGGNSPLHF	TGTGCCAGCAGCGCATCCGGGACAGGGGGTAATTCACCCCTCCACTTT
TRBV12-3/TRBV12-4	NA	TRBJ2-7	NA	CASSFRRNYEQYF	TGTGCCAGCAGTTTCCGGCGGAATTACGAGCAGTACTTC
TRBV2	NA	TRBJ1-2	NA	CASRWTDPFYGYTF	TGTGCCAGCAGATGGACAGACCCATTCTATGGCTACACCTTC
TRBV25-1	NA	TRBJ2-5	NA	CASSKGKGEETQYF	TGTGCCAGCTCAAAGGGGAAGGGGGAAGAGACCCAGTACTTC
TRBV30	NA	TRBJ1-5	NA	CAWSTQGNQPQHF	TGTGCCTGGAGTACTCAGGGCAATCAGCCCCAGCATTTT